This T cell receptor beta chain was found in a study of T cells in Graves' hyperthyroidism and ophthalmopathy. Each diagnosis drew on symptoms, thyroxine, TRAb, thyroid ultrasound and orbital computed tomography findings. Amplification of TCR beta CDR3 regions was performed using RNA transcripts as template. A set of HTBI primers served as the primers for a first-round RT-PCR of the TCR CDR3. TCRdb re-derived calls from the multiplex PCR reads in MiXCR, one entry per CDR3 protein. Of approximately 380,000 distinct CDR3 sequences detected, roughly 13% appear once; the ten largest clones hold over 25%. This clonotype was counted ten times or more. Its antigen is unknown. Notes on the study in general: A median about 6.2 months before onset, the model predicted ophthalmopathy.

The TCR was taken from a man aged 50 to 60 with Graves' ophthalmopathy. Specimen: blood.

CDR3 region: CASSTGTGIYEKLFF. The DNA for the CDR3 is TGTGCCAGCAGTACCGGGACAGGGATTTATGAAAAACTGTTTTTT. This chain connects TRBV12-3 or TRBV12-4 to TRBJ1-4; TRBD1 matches at 9 bases. Germline trimming cut 5 bases from V and 6 bases from J; bases unmatched to any gene: 7. This CDR3 has 15 amino acids.